The rows below give T cell receptor beta chains drawn from one sample of a study of T cell responses to AZD1222 COVID-19 vaccine. The method was immunoSEQ multiplex PCR; TCRdb's version includes in-frame clones alone and lacks a portion of them. The repertoire holds 150,000 to 200,000 clones, more than 80% seen once, with 2.5% to 3% in the top ten. The sequencing used peripheral blood, collected on day 0 of AZD1222 vaccination. The receptor source for this set is an adult in good health. Both conserved end residues are part of each CDR3. D genes are given only for firm matches. Only some rows state a clone size, as once, few, many or a class for expanded clones.

size: NA; V: TRBV27; J: TRBJ2-2; D: TRBD1; DNA: TGTGCCAGCAGTAACCCGACAGGGGGCGGGACCGGGGAGCTGTTTTTT; CDR3: CASSNPTGGGTGELFF
size: NA; V: TRBV5-1; J: TRBJ2-2; D: NA; DNA: TGCGCCAGCAGCTTGGCTACCACCGGGGAGCTGTTTTTT; CDR3: CASSLATTGELFF
size: NA; V: TRBV14; J: TRBJ1-3; D: NA; DNA: TGTGCCAGCAGCGGCGCTGGAAACACCATATATTTT; CDR3: CASSGAGNTIYF
size: NA; V: TRBV5-1; J: TRBJ1-1; D: NA; DNA: TGCGCCAGCAGCTTATTGGGGGGGCCGATGAACACTGAAGCTTTCTTT; CDR3: CASSLLGGPMNTEAFF
size: NA; V: TRBV2; J: TRBJ1-6; D: TRBD1; DNA: TGTGCCAGCAGCGGGTCTCTTTGGACAGGGGGAAGGAATTCACCCCTCCACTTT; CDR3: CASSGSLWTGGRNSPLHF
size: NA; V: TRBV20-1; J: TRBJ2-3; D: NA; DNA: TGCAGTGCTAGTACACCCCTCGCGACAGGCCGATCAAATACGCAGTATTTT; CDR3: CSASTPLATGRSNTQYF
size: once; V: TRBV6-5; J: TRBJ1-2; D: TRBD1; DNA: TGTGCCAGCAGCCGGGACAGGGACTATGGCTACACCTTC; CDR3: CASSRDRDYGYTF
size: NA; V: TRBV5-6; J: TRBJ2-1; D: TRBD2; DNA: TGTGCCAGCACCTCGGGACTAGCGTTTTACAATGAGCAGTTCTTC; CDR3: CASTSGLAFYNEQFF
size: NA; V: TRBV5-1; J: TRBJ1-1; D: NA; DNA: TGCGCCAGCCGTGAGGGAAGCGGGAACACTGAAGCTTTCTTT; CDR3: CASREGSGNTEAFF
size: NA; V: TRBV7-2; J: TRBJ2-5; D: NA; DNA: TGTGCCAGCAGCTCAACTCCCGGGACCGGACAAGAGACCCAGTACTTC; CDR3: CASSSTPGTGQETQYF